The text below deals with one T cell receptor (beta chain). Its antigen remains unknown. The libraries were made with immunoSEQ version 4 in survey mode. Using immunoSEQ multiplex PCR, the repertoire was profiled, and TCRdb retains in-frame clones only, with some absent. The table includes roughly 30,000 clones, 78% detected once. Germline loops: CDR1 LNHDA, CDR2 SQIVND (reference sequence). V gave up 8 bases and J gave up 6 bases; unmatched junction bases: 15. The CDR3 is 15 amino acids. The stimulus was lysate of CMV-infected fibroblasts, 10 ug/mL. CD40L-negative CD69-negative CD45RO-high memory CD4+ T cells were sorted as populations depleted of antigen-responding cells. The data were taken from a study of persistence of HIV-infected CD4 T cells. Turning to the study itself: Multiple blood draws of up to roughly 200 mL, except two donors with single leukapheresis. Points from the study as a whole: Antigen-responding cells were enriched for degenerate expanded CDR3beta sequences.

Sequenced here: CD4+ T cells sorted from PBMCs after approximately 19-hour stimulation, sampled from a patient who received antiretroviral therapy. This TCR was sampled from an adult woman with HIV who was CMV-seropositive. The chain links TRBV19 to TRBJ1-2; 7 nucleotides align to TRBD1. The CDR3 sequence is CASLRATGAHHGYTF. The CDR3 DNA is TGTGCCAGTTTGCGCGCCACAGGGGCGCATCATGGCTACACCTTC.